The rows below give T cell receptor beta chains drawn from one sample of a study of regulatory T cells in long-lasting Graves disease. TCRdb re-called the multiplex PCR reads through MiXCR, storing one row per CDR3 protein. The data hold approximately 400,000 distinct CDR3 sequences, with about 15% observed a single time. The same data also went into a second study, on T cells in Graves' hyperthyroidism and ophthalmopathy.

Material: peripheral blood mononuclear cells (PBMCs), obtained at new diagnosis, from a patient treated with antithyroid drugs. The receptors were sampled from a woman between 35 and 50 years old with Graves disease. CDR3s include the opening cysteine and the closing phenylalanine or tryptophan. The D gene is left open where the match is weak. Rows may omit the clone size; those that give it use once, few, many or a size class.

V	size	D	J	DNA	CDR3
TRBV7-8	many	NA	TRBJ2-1	TGTGCCAGCAGCGCACCGACAGGTGCAGACCCCTACAATGAGCAGTTCTTC	CASSAPTGADPYNEQFF
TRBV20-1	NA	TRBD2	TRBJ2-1	TGCAGTGCACTAGCGGGAGGAGGGGGAACCTACAATGAGCAGTTCTTC	CSALAGGGGTYNEQFF
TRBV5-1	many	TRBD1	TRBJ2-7	TGTGCCAGCAGTTTAGGGGACAGCTCCTACGAGCAGTACTTC	CASSLGDSSYEQYF
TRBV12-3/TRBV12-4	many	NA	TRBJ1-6	TGTGCCAGCAGCTTCCAGGGTTCACCCCTCCACTTT	CASSFQGSPLHF
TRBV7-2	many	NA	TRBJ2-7	TGTGCCCGAGTACACGGACGGTCATACTCCTACGAGCAGTACTTC	CARVHGRSYSYEQYF
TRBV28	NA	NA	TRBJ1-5	TGTGCCAGCAGATACCACCGGGACCCCCATCAGCCCCAGCATTTT	CASRYHRDPHQPQHF
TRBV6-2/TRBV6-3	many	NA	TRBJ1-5	TGTGCCAGCAGTTCTAGACGGCGGGGCAATCAGCCCCAGCATTTT	CASSSRRRGNQPQHF
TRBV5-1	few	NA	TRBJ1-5	TGCGCCACCGCCCGGGCTCCGGATCAGCCCCAGCATTTT	CATARAPDQPQHF
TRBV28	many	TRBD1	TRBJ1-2	TGTGCCACCGGACCTGGGACAGGGAATCGTGGCTACACCTTC	CATGPGTGNRGYTF
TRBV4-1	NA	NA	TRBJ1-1	TGCGCCAGCAGCCAATCAGGGGCGGTGAGCACTGAAGCTTTCTTT	CASSQSGAVSTEAFF
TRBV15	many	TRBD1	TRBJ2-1	TGTGCCACCAGCAGAGATAGGGGACAGGGGTCCAATGAGCAGTTCTTC	CATSRDRGQGSNEQFF
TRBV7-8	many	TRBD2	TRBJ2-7	TGTGCCAGCAGCCTAGGACTAGCGGGCGTCGCCGGCTACGAGCAGTACTTC	CASSLGLAGVAGYEQYF
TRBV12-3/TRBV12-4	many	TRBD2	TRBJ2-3	TGTGCCAGCAGTTTAGGACTAGCGGGAGGACCAGCAGATACGCAGTATTTT	CASSLGLAGGPADTQYF
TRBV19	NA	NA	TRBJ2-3	TGTGCCAGTAGAGACCCGGGGGATACGCAGTATTTT	CASRDPGDTQYF
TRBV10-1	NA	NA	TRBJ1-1	TGCGCCAGCAGTGAGGGCTCTGGGAACACTGAAGCTTTCTTT	CASSEGSGNTEAFF
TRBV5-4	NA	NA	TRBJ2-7	TGTGCCAGCAGCTTGGACGAGATCGGGCTAGCCCACGAGCAGTACTTC	CASSLDEIGLAHEQYF
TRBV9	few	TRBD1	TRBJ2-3	TGTGCCAGCAGCGTAGCCACAGGGGGCCGCCCAGATACGCAGTATTTT	CASSVATGGRPDTQYF
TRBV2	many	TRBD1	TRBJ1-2	TGTGCCAGCAACCCCCGGGACAGGGATACCTATGGCTACACCTTC	CASNPRDRDTYGYTF
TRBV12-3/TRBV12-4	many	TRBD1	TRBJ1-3	TGTGCCAGCAGTGTTGACAGGGTATCTGGAAACACCATATATTTT	CASSVDRVSGNTIYF
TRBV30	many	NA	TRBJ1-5	TGTGCCTGCCGGGGGGTTGGCAATCAGCCCCAGCATTTT	CACRGVGNQPQHF
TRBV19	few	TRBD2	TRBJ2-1	TGTGCCAGTAGTACCTCCTTGACTAGCGGAATATACAATGAGCAGTTCTTC	CASSTSLTSGIYNEQFF
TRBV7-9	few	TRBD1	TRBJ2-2	TGTGCCAGCAGCAAAACAGGGGGCGCAGGCACCGGGGAGCTGTTTTTT	CASSKTGGAGTGELFF
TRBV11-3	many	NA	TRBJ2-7	TGTGCCAGCAGTCGGGGTTTGAAGCAGTACTTC	CASSRGLKQYF
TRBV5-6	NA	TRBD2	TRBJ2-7	TGTGCCAGCAGCCCCGGGACTAACCACTACGAGCAGTACTTC	CASSPGTNHYEQYF
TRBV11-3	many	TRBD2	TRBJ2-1	TGTGCCAGCAGCTCCCGCACGAAGGGCGGGGGGCTCAATGAGCAGTTCTTC	CASSSRTKGGGLNEQFF
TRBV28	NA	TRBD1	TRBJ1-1	TGTGCCAGCAATGAAGGGGGCTCGCTCACTGAAGCTTTCTTT	CASNEGGSLTEAFF
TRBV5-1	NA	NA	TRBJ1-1	TGCGCCAGCAGGAGGGGCGGGACGGAGAACACTGAAGCTTTCTTT	CASRRGGTENTEAFF